This T cell receptor (beta chain) is from a study of radiation and T cells in renal cell carcinoma. The germline V gene has CDR1 SGHTA and CDR2 FQGNSA. This CDR3 contains 13 residues. Between the trimmed V and J ends, which lost 4 bases and 2 bases, there was a span of 8 bases. Study-wide results and limits: In blood, top tumor clones expanded by 2 weeks, shrinking by 4.

A note on this clone: Antigen specificity is unknown.

The time point denotes: blood 4 weeks post-SBRT, at nephrectomy. As for treatment: 15 Gy SBRT to primary tumor, nephrectomy 4 weeks later. After SBRT, blood was collected at 2 and 4 weeks, plus baseline. Sequencing used immunoSEQ multiplex PCR; TCRdb keeps in-frame clones, though not all of them. The sample yields some 81,000 clones, roughly nine tenths seen once. The chain employs TRBV7-2 and TRBJ1-1; no reliable D call. The source material was blood, sampled from a patient whose treatment included radiotherapy and nephrectomy. This receptor was identified in a woman in her sixties or seventies with renal cell carcinoma. CDR3 loop: CASSSSPNTEAFF. CDR3 sequence (DNA): TGTGCCAGCAGCTCGTCACCAAACACTGAAGCTTTCTTT.